These 7 T cell receptor beta chains were all obtained from the same sample, sequenced in a study of control samples from healthy donors and cancer patients. The method was immunoSEQ multiplex PCR; TCRdb's version includes in-frame clones alone and lacks a portion of them. The data hold roughly 100,000 clones, with about four fifths observed a single time. Input material: blood. The receptors originated from a woman aged 45-59 years in good health.

CDR3 protein: CASSYWTGESPLHF. DNA of the CDR3: TGTGCCAGCAGCTATTGGACAGGGGAATCACCCCTCCACTTT. The chain links TRBV7-4 to TRBJ1-6; 9 nucleotides match TRBD1. This CDR3 comprises 14 residues. Germline values: CDR1 SGHVT, CDR2 SQSDAQ. After removal of 4 bases from V and 10 bases from J, the junction contained 5 bases not matched to a gene.

The chain links TRBV7-8 to TRBJ2-1, with 9 nucleotides matching TRBD1. V dropped 5 bases and J dropped 15; count of bases not matched to a gene: 26. The CDR3 covers 18 residues. CDR1 is SGHVS and CDR2 is FQNEAQ in the germline V gene. For the CDR3, the DNA is TGTGCCAGCAGCCCCACTAGGGCAACAGGGGGCTCCAAGGGCAAAACGTTCTTC. This sequence encodes CASSPTRATGGSKGKTFF.

This clone was counted a few times. CDR3 amino acids: CASNSGQGNNEQFF. The CDR3 DNA reads TGTGCCAGCAACTCGGGACAGGGTAACAATGAGCAGTTCTTC. The J gene is TRBJ2-1, the V gene TRBV7-2; 9 bases agree with TRBD1. V gave up 7 bases and J gave up 5 bases; unmatched junction bases: 6. Looked up from germline, CDR1 is SGHTA and CDR2 is FQGNSA. The CDR3 is 14 amino acids.

The chain employs TRBV7-3 and TRBJ2-1, with TRBD2 matching 8 bases. This CDR3 spans 15 amino acids. V lost 4 bases to trimming and J lost 3 bases; unmatched junction nucleotides: 5. Germline values: CDR1 SGHTA, CDR2 FQGTGA. CDR3 protein: CASSSSGGFYNEQFF. DNA for the CDR3: TGTGCCAGCAGCTCGAGCGGGGGCTTCTACAATGAGCAGTTCTTC. Full variable domain (outside the CDR3, taken from reference TRBV7-3 and TRBJ2-1): GAGVSQTPSNKVTEKGKYVELRCDPISGHTALYWYRQSLGQGPEFLIYFQGTGAADDSGLPNDRFFAVRPEGSVSTLKIQRTERGDSAVYLCASSSSGGFYNEQFFGPGTRLTVL.

V is TRBV19 and J is TRBJ1-2, with D possibly matching TRBD1 (6 bases). The CDR3 is 16 amino acids. Per the germline V gene, CDR1 is LNHDA and CDR2 is SQIVND (reference sequence). Between the trimmed V and J ends, which lost 5 bases and 0 bases, there was a span of 16 bases. The CDR3 spells CASSSIRDNSNYGYTF. CDR3 nucleotide sequence: TGTGCCAGTAGTTCGATCCGGGACAACTCTAACTATGGCTACACCTTC. The whole variable domain, remainder taken from reference TRBV19 and TRBJ1-2, is DGGITQSPKYLFRKEGQNVTLSCEQNLNHDAMYWYRQDPGQGLRLIYYSQIVNDFQKGDIAEGYSVSREKKESFPLTVTSAQKNPTAFYLCASSSIRDNSNYGYTFGSGTRLTVV.

The gene calls are TRBV7-2 and TRBJ2-2; D unresolved. There are 17 residues in the CDR3. Trimming removed 5 bases from V and 4 bases from J, with 20 bases in between. Germline V gives CDR1 SGHTA, CDR2 FQGNSA. In DNA, the CDR3 is TGTGCCAGCAGCCCAGGCCCTTTGGGCCAAGCCACCGGGGAGCTGTTTTTT. This translates into CASSPGPLGQATGELFF.

This clone was observed a handful of times. This chain links TRBV2 with TRBJ1-5; TRBD1 aligns across 7 bases. Trimming cost V 6 bases and J 3 bases; bases outside gene matches: 11. This CDR3 comprises 16 residues. CDR1 is SNHLY and CDR2 is FYNNEI in the germline V gene. The CDR3 region has the DNA TGTGCCAGCAGCCCCGACAGGGTAGGCTCCAATCAGCCCCAGCATTTT. Its translation is CASSPDRVGSNQPQHF.